This is a list of T cell receptor beta chains from one sample in a study of cytomegalovirus exposure and HLA in healthy donors. Clones were read by immunoSEQ multiplex PCR, and TCRdb kept only the in-frame ones, dropping some. The sample data list 65,000 to 80,000 clones. The sample comprised PBMCs. These receptor sequences come from a female donor in good health and CMV-seropositive. The CDR3 runs from the conserved cysteine through the conserved F or W. The order of the fields is D gene, J gene, V gene, CDR3 protein. A D gene is named only where the DNA matches it firmly.

TRBD2 | TRBJ2-7 | TRBV18 | CASSPQLAGGADEQYF
- | TRBJ2-5 | TRBV6-4 | CASSQGPEGETQYF
TRBD1 | TRBJ1-5 | TRBV7-8 | CASSLDRGWQPQHF
TRBD1 | TRBJ1-1 | TRBV28 | CASRGGQLNTEAFF
- | TRBJ2-1 | TRBV27 | CASSLRVGQAPLEQFF
TRBD1 | TRBJ2-7 | TRBV7-2 | CASSLGPLGQSAYEQYF
TRBD1 | TRBJ2-7 | TRBV12-5 | CASGLVQGTGRQEQYF
TRBD2 | TRBJ2-7 | TRBV28 | CASSWTSGTYEQYF
- | TRBJ1-3 | TRBV28 | CASSLITPNTIYF
- | TRBJ2-7 | TRBV5-4 | CASSPGGGGPYEQYF
TRBD1 | TRBJ1-6 | TRBV30 | CAWSVQGAYNSPLHF
- | TRBJ2-6 | TRBV27 | CASSSRAGANVLTF
- | TRBJ1-1 | TRBV6-1 | CASSEPGGNTEAFF
- | TRBJ1-1 | TRBV6-5 | CASNERGGNTEAFF
TRBD2 | TRBJ2-1 | TRBV5-4 | CASSLILAGAHNEQFF
- | TRBJ1-2 | TRBV15 | CATSRDRSDYGYTF
- | TRBJ2-1 | TRBV7-2 | CASSLVSSEGNEQFF
TRBD2 | TRBJ2-3 | TRBV12-5 | CASGLETSGRANTQYF
- | TRBJ1-2 | TRBV27 | CASSLSWGVGRDYGYTF
TRBD2 | TRBJ2-2 | TRBV2 | CASSLSGGVNTGELFF
- | TRBJ1-1 | TRBV5-1 | CASSLGAGLNTEAFF
- | TRBJ2-7 | TRBV7-8 | CASSLTLKFEDSYEQYF
TRBD2 | TRBJ2-7 | TRBV28 | CASSPQRGLASHEQYF
- | TRBJ2-7 | TRBV6-5 | CASSSSGDYEQYF
- | TRBJ1-3 | TRBV18 | CASSPVGSGAGNTIYF
- | TRBJ1-5 | TRBV6-5 | CASSSKPTGNQPQHF
- | TRBJ1-4 | TRBV9 | CASSPYDKVDEKLFF
TRBD2 | TRBJ2-1 | TRBV5-1 | CASSLRVAGGSREQFF
- | TRBJ2-3 | TRBV6-5 | CASNPRGPSTDTQYF
TRBD1 | TRBJ1-2 | TRBV5-1 | CASSLTTGAGLYGYTF
- | TRBJ1-5 | TRBV6-5 | CASSSGGNNQPQHF
TRBD2 | TRBJ2-5 | TRBV13 | CASSPGLAEPSEETQYF
TRBD1 | TRBJ2-2 | TRBV6-5 | CASSYSSGGGELFF
TRBD1 | TRBJ1-1 | TRBV30 | CAWRRGTDTEAFF
TRBD1 | TRBJ2-5 | TRBV11-3 | CASSLGGQGDQETQYF
- | TRBJ1-1 | TRBV4-2 | CASSQDRGSTEAFF
TRBD1 | TRBJ2-7 | TRBV28 | CASSFLGSGGSSYEQYF
- | TRBJ1-1 | TRBV20-1 | CSVTTERQAFF
TRBD1 | TRBJ2-7 | TRBV6-6 | CASRGRTGSEQYF
- | TRBJ1-4 | TRBV15 | CATSRGAGSNEKLFF
- | TRBJ1-1 | TRBV6-5 | CASSTGLPNTEAFF
TRBD2 | TRBJ2-2 | TRBV4-1 | CASSQDLLAGVANTGELFF